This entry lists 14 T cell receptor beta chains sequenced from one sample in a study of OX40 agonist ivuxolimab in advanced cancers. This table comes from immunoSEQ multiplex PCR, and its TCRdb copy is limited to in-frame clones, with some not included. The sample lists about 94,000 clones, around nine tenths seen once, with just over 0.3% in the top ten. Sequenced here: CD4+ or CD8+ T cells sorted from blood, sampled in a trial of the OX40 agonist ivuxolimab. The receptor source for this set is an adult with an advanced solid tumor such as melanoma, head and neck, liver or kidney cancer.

CDR3 amino acids: CAWSELAGVLSSEQYF. For the CDR3, the DNA is TGTGCCTGGAGTGAACTAGCGGGGGTTCTATCTAGCGAGCAGTACTTC. V and J are TRBV30 and TRBJ2-7, with TRBD2 identical over 11 bases. The V gene end was trimmed by 1 base and the J gene end by 6 bases; junction bases not matched to a gene: 11. The germline V gene has CDR1 GTSNPN and CDR2 SVGIG (reference sequence). The CDR3 runs 16 residues.

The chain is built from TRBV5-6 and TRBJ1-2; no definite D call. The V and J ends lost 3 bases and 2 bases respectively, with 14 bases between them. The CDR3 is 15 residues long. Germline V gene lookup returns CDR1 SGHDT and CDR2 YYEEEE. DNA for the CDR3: TGTGCCAGCAGCTACGTCACACTCCCGAACTATGGCTACACCTTC. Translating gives CASSYVTLPNYGYTF.

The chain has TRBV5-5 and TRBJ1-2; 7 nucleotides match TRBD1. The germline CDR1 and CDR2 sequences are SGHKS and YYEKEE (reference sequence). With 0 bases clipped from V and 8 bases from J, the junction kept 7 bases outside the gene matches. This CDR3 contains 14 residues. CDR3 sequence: CASSLVGQGDGYTF. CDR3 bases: TGTGCCAGCAGCTTGGTTGGTCAGGGGGACGGCTACACCTTC.

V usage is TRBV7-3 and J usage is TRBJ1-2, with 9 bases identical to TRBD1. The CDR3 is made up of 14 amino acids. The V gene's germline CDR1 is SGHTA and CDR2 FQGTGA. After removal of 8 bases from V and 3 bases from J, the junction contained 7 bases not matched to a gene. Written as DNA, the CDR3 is TGTGCCAGCGGATTAGACAGGGGGGACTATGGCTACACCTTC. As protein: CASGLDRGDYGYTF.

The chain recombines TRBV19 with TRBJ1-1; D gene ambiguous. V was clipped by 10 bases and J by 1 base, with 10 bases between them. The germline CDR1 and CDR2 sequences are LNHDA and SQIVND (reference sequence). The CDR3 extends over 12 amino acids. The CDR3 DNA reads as TGTGCCACCCACAACAGGAACACTGAAGCTTTCTTT. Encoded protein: CATHNRNTEAFF.

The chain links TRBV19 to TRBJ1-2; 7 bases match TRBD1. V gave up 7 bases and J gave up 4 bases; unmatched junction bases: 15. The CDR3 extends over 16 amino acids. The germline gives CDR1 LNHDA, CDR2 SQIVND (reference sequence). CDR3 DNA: TGTGCCAGTAACCCCGGACAGGCCAACAGGGCCTATGGCTACACCTTC. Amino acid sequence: CASNPGQANRAYGYTF.

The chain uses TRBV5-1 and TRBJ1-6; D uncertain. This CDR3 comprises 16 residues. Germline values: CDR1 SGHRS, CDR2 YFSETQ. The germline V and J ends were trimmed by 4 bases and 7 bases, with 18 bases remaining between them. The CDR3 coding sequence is TGCGCCAGCAGCCCCCGGATCGGCCGCGAGAATTCACCCCTCCACTTT. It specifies CASSPRIGRENSPLHF.

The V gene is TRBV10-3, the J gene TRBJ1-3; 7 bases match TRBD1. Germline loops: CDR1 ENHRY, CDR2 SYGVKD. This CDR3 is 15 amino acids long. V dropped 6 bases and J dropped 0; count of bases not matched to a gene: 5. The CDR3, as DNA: TGTGCCATCAGGACTACAGGGGTCTCTGGAAACACCATATATTTT. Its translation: CAIRTTGVSGNTIYF.

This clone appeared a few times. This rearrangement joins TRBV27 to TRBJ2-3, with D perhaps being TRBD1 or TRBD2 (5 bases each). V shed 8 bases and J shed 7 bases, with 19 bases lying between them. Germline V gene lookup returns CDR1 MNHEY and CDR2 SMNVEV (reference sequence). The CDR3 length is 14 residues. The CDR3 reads CASSGSMGPYTQYF. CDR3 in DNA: TGTGCCAGCTCAGGGTCGATGGGACCGTATACGCAGTATTTT.

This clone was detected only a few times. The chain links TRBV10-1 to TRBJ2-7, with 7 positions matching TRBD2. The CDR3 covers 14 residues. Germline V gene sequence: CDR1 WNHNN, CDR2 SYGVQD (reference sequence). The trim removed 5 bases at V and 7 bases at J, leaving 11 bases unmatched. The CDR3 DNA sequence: TGCGCCAGCAGTAGCACAGCGGGGCAGGGTGAGCAGTACTTC. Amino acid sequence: CASSSTAGQGEQYF.

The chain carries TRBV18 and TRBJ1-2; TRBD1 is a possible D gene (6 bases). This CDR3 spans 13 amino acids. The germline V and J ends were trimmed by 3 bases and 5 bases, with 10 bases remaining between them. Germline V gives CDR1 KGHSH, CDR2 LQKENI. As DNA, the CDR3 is TGTGCCAGCTCACCCAGGGGCGATTATGGCTACACCTTC. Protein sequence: CASSPRGDYGYTF.

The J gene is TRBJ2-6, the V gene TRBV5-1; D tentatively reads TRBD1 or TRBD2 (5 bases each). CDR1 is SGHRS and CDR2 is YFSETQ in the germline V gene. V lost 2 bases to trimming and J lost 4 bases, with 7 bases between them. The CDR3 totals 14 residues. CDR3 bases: TGCGCCAGCAGCTTCGGGGCCGGGGCCAACGTCCTGACTTTC. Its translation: CASSFGAGANVLTF.

The CDR3 sequence is CASSTASGGAINEQFF. CDR3 coding DNA: TGTGCCAGTAGTACCGCTAGCGGGGGGGCAATCAATGAGCAGTTCTTC. V and J are TRBV19 and TRBJ2-1; 12 nucleotides align to TRBD2. V shed 4 bases and J 6 bases; nucleotides not matched to a gene: 7. This CDR3 is built from 16 residues. Per germline, CDR1 LNHDA and CDR2 SQIVND (reference sequence).

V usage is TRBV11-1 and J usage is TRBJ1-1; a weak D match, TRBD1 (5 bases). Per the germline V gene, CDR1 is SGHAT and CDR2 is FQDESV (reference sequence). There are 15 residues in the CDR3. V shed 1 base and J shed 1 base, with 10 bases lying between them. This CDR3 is CASSLVGAQNTEAFF. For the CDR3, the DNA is TGTGCCAGCAGCTTAGTCGGGGCTCAGAACACTGAAGCTTTCTTT.